Each of the 19 T cell receptor beta chains below was sequenced from the same sample in a study of T cells in Graves' hyperthyroidism and ophthalmopathy. Amplified TCR beta CDR3 regions derived from RNA transcripts. In the first-round RT-PCR of the TCR CDR3, the HTBI primer set was used. TCRdb fed the multiplex PCR reads into MiXCR, producing one record per CDR3 protein. The data hold roughly 560,000 distinct CDR3 sequences, with over 12% observed a single time. Specimen: blood. These receptors were obtained from a middle-aged woman with Graves' ophthalmopathy.

This clonotype was picked up many times. The CDR3 sequence is CASSLGRNRKTQYF. CDR3 DNA: TGCGCCAGCAGCTTGGGCCGGAACCGTAAGACCCAGTACTTC. The chain links TRBV5-1 to TRBJ2-5, with D unresolved. Trimming left V 0 bases short and J 6 bases short, with 12 bases between. The CDR3 runs to 14 residues. Germline V gives CDR1 SGHRS, CDR2 YFSETQ. Full variable domain (outside the CDR3, taken from reference TRBV5-1 and TRBJ2-5): KAGVTQTPRYLIKTRGQQVTLSCSPISGHRSVSWYQQTPGQGLQFLFEYFSETQRNKGNFPGRFSGRQFSNSRSEMNVSTLELGDSALYLCASSLGRNRKTQYFGPGTRLLVL.

This clonotype was observed at least ten times. This chain links TRBV28 with TRBJ2-7; D may be TRBD1 (7 bases). The CDR3 extends over 16 amino acids. CDR1 and CDR2 from the germline V gene are MDHEN and SYDVKM. The ends were cut back, 1 base at V and 1 base at J, with 14 bases in the middle. This chain's CDR3 is CASSLLGRGVSYEQYF. The DNA for the CDR3 is TGTGCCAGCAGTTTATTGGGCAGGGGGGTTTCCTACGAGCAGTACTTC.

This clonotype was observed at least ten times. In DNA, the CDR3 is TGTGCCAGCAGACGTCAGGCTGACTCTGGAAACACCATATATTTT. Translating it yields CASRRQADSGNTIYF. This chain uses TRBV6-1 with TRBJ1-3; D gene unclear. V lost 6 bases and J 0 bases, leaving 12 bases between the germline ends. Germline CDR1 is MNHNS and CDR2 is SASEGT. The CDR3 is made up of 15 amino acids.

This clonotype was seen ten or more times. The chain recombines TRBV12-3 or TRBV12-4 with TRBJ2-2, with D tentatively TRBD1 or TRBD2 (5 bases each). The CDR3 totals 15 residues. The V end was cut by 11 bases, the J end by 1 base, with 17 bases between. The CDR3 DNA sequence: TGTGCCTCAACCCACGGGACCCAGAACACCGGGGAGCTGTTTTTT. It codes for CASTHGTQNTGELFF.

The chain links TRBV27 to TRBJ1-3; the D gene is possibly TRBD1 (5 bases). The CDR3 sequence is 17 residues long. With 5 bases removed from V and 0 bases from J, the gap between germline ends came to 17 bases. Looked up from germline, CDR1 is MNHEY and CDR2 is SMNVEV (reference sequence). This CDR3 reads CASSVNGGLDSGNTIYF. DNA of the CDR3: TGTGCCAGCAGTGTAAACGGGGGACTGGACTCTGGAAACACCATATATTTT.

This clonotype was picked up many times. The chain recombines TRBV28 with TRBJ1-1, with D perhaps matching TRBD1 (6 bases). Germline assignment: CDR1 MDHEN and CDR2 SYDVKM. V lost 6 bases and J 5 bases, leaving 10 bases between the germline ends. This CDR3 is built from 12 residues. The CDR3 DNA follows: TGTGCCAGCAGGGCACAGGGTACTGAAGCTTTCTTT. This codes for CASRAQGTEAFF.

This clonotype was recorded a few times. The V gene is TRBV12-3 or TRBV12-4, the J gene TRBJ1-2, with TRBD1 matching 7 bases. This CDR3 comprises 15 residues. Trimming at V came to 10 bases and at J to 1 base, leaving 12 bases not matched to a gene. The CDR3 loop reads CATIYRDRFNYGYTF. CDR3 nucleotides: TGTGCCACCATCTACCGGGACAGATTTAACTATGGCTACACCTTC.

This clonotype occurred once. The rearrangement joins TRBV11-1 to TRBJ2-7, with TRBD2 identical over 12 bases. CDR1 is SGHAT and CDR2 is FQDESV in the germline V gene (reference sequence). V shed 5 bases and J 5 bases; nucleotides not matched to a gene: 10. The CDR3 runs to 16 residues. CDR3 DNA: TGTGCCAGCAGCAACCGACTAGCGGGAGTGTTAGACGAGCAGTACTTC. Amino acid sequence: CASSNRLAGVLDEQYF.

Many counts were recorded for this clonotype. CDR3 in amino acids: CSVVPTSGETQYF. In DNA form, the CDR3 reads TGCAGCGTTGTCCCGACTAGCGGGGAGACCCAGTACTTC. The chain carries TRBV29-1 and TRBJ2-5; 10 nucleotides match TRBD2. This CDR3 has 13 amino acids. Germline V gene sequence: CDR1 SQVTM, CDR2 ANQGSEA. After removal of 4 bases from V and 5 bases from J, the junction contained 4 bases not matched to a gene. Filled out from reference TRBV29-1 and TRBJ2-5, the complete variable domain reads SAVISQKPSRDICQRGTSLTIQCQVDSQVTMMFWYRQQPGQSLTLIATANQGSEATYESGFVIDKFPISRPNLTFSTLTVSNMSPEDSSIYLCSVVPTSGETQYFGPGTRLLVL.

On this clonotype: This may stem from a read error, because a much larger clone lies one nucleotide away. The genes are TRBV6-2 or TRBV6-3 and TRBJ1-5; D uncertain. Germline CDR1 is MNHEY and CDR2 is SVGEGT. With 5 bases removed from V and 13 bases from J, the gap between germline ends came to 18 bases. The CDR3 consists of 13 residues. In DNA, the CDR3 is TGTGCCAGCAGTGTACCCCCAGGCGAGACACAGCATTTT. It encodes CASSVPPGETQHF.

This clonotype was counted at least ten times. Sequence at one end of the junction differs from germline and may be a read error. The genes are TRBV28 and TRBJ1-1; D unresolved. CDR1 is MDHEN, CDR2 SYDVKM, per germline. This CDR3 region has 13 residues. The CDR3 sequence: CASSRRAYTEASF. DNA for the CDR3: TGTGCCAGCAGTCGTCGCGCATACACTGAAGCTTCCTTT.

This clonotype was detected only a few times. J is TRBJ2-7 and V is TRBV4-1; 8 bases fit TRBD2. The CDR3 length is 16 residues. Germline loops: CDR1 MGHRA, CDR2 YSYEKL. The trim removed 2 bases at V and 2 bases at J, leaving 8 bases unmatched. CDR3 amino acids: CASSQWETAGAYEQYF. The CDR3 nucleotides are TGCGCCAGCAGCCAATGGGAGACAGCGGGAGCCTACGAGCAGTACTTC.

This clonotype showed up many times. This rearrangement joins TRBV6-1 to TRBJ2-7; D not resolved. The CDR3 has 14 amino acids. Germline V gene sequence: CDR1 MNHNS, CDR2 SASEGT. Trimming removed 4 bases from V and 5 bases from J, with 15 bases in between. Written as DNA, the CDR3 is TGTGCCAGCAGTGCCGGTCCTGTCGAAGACGAGCAGTACTTC. The encoded protein is CASSAGPVEDEQYF.

This clonotype appeared many times. The chain recombines TRBV7-8 with TRBJ1-1; D is unclear. Germline CDR1 SGHVS, CDR2 FQNEAQ. Between the trimmed V and J ends, which lost 6 bases and 1 base, there was a span of 9 bases. The CDR3 consists of 13 residues. The CDR3: CASSGLSNTEAFF. The CDR3 coding sequence is TGTGCCAGCAGTGGACTTTCGAACACTGAAGCTTTCTTT.

This clonotype was counted at least ten times. The rearrangement joins TRBV24-1 to TRBJ2-7; 13 nucleotides line up with TRBD2. In germline, CDR1 is KGHDR, CDR2 SFDVKD. Trimming took 4 bases from V and 6 from J; bases not matched to a gene: 8. The CDR3 has 16 amino acids. The CDR3 bases are TGTGCCACCAGTGACCCCGGACTAGCGGGAGAGGGCGAGCAGTACTTC. Residues: CATSDPGLAGEGEQYF.

This clonotype has at least ten counts. The J gene is TRBJ1-1, the V gene TRBV20-1; D gene ambiguous. V was cut by 3 bases and J by 1 base, with 9 bases left in between. The germline CDR1 and CDR2 sequences are DFQATT and SNEGSKA (reference sequence). The CDR3 loop spans 13 amino acids. The CDR3 DNA is TGCAGTGCTAGTTCCCAGCCGAACACTGAAGCTTTCTTT. Amino acids: CSASSQPNTEAFF.

V usage is TRBV30 and J usage is TRBJ2-5; D not certain. Germline assignment: CDR1 GTSNPN and CDR2 SVGIG (reference sequence). V lost 4 bases to trimming and J lost 9 bases, with 12 bases between them. The CDR3 covers 11 residues. CDR3: CAWTGPFSQYF. The CDR3 DNA reads as TGTGCCTGGACCGGACCATTTTCCCAGTACTTC.

In its sample, this clonotype was seen many times. The V and J genes are TRBV20-1 and TRBJ1-1; perhaps TRBD1 as D (5 bases). The CDR3 is 12 residues long. V shed 6 bases and J shed 3 bases, with 11 bases lying between them. The germline gives CDR1 DFQATT, CDR2 SNEGSKA (reference sequence). The CDR3 spells CSAWSGDTEAFF. CDR3 sequence (DNA): TGCAGTGCCTGGTCGGGGGACACTGAAGCTTTCTTT.

The chain employs TRBV4-2 and TRBJ2-7; tentatively, D is TRBD2 (7 bases). The CDR3 extends over 15 amino acids. V was trimmed by 8 bases and J by 3 bases, leaving 20 bases between them. Per the germline V gene, CDR1 is LGHNA and CDR2 is YNFKEQ. The CDR3 region is CASGLLEGGGYEQYF. CDR3 bases: TGTGCCAGCGGCTTGCTTGAGGGGGGGGGCTACGAGCAGTACTTC.